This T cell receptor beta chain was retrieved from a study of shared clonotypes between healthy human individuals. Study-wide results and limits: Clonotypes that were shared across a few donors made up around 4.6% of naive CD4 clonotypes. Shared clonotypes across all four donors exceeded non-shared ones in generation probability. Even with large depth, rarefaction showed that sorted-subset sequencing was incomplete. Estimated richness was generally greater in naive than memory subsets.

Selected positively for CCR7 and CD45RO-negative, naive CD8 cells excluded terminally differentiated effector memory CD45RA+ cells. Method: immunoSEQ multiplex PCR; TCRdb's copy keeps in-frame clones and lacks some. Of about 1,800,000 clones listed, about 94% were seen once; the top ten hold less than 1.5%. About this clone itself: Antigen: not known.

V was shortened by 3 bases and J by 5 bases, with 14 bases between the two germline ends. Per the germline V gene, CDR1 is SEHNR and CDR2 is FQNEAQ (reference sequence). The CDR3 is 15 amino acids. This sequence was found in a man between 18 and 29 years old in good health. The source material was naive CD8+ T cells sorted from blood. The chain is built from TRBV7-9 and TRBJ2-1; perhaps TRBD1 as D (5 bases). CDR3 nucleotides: TGTGCCAGCAGCTTTAGTTTTTCCAGGGACAATGAGCAGTTCTTC. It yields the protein CASSFSFSRDNEQFF.